Listed below are T cell receptor beta chains from one sample, sequenced in a study of Graves' ophthalmopathy and Graves' hyperthyroidism. In TCRdb, the multiplex PCR reads were re-called with MiXCR into one record per CDR3 protein. The sample has around 1.1 million distinct CDR3 sequences; 35% to 45% are singletons. The sequencing input was peripheral blood or thyroid tissue (not recorded which). These receptors originate from an adult man with Graves' hyperthyroidism. The CDR3 runs from the conserved cysteine through the conserved F or W.

v_call	j_call	cdr3_aa
TRBV20-1	TRBJ1-6	CSARPSGGINSPLHF
TRBV2	TRBJ2-5	CASSGGHKETQYF
TRBV20-1	TRBJ1-2	CSAKQDAYGYTF
TRBV9	TRBJ2-7	CASRQGRREGYEQYF
TRBV29-1	TRBJ2-7	CSVTRTGDYEQYF
TRBV5-1	TRBJ1-1	CASSRQGGKNTHKEAFF
TRBV5-6	TRBJ1-6	CASSSGGGNSPLHF
TRBV10-3	TRBJ2-3	CASSEASTSISLTQYF
TRBV29-1	TRBJ2-7	CSGGYEQYF
TRBV20-1	TRBJ2-7	CSAAQDPGNYEQYF
TRBV14	TRBJ2-6	CASSLSKVSGANVLTF
TRBV6-2/TRBV6-3	TRBJ1-1	CASLLSQNTEAFF
TRBV20-1	TRBJ2-5	CSARDDSGRAETQYF
TRBV10-1	TRBJ1-1	CASRADPRPQTEAFF
TRBV7-9	TRBJ1-1	CASRRFSNEAFF
TRBV7-2	TRBJ2-7	CASSLGLGWEDYEQYF
TRBV18	TRBJ2-3	CASSPPQATGTDTQYF
TRBV12-5	TRBJ1-2	CASGPGTGRGGYTF
TRBV12-3/TRBV12-4	TRBJ2-7	CASSSHRLNSHYEQYF
TRBV6-2/TRBV6-3	TRBJ1-1	CASISGWNTEAFF
TRBV7-8	TRBJ2-5	CASSTSSGRAEKTQYF
TRBV7-6	TRBJ2-7	CASSLMHEQHF
TRBV7-9	TRBJ1-5	CASSLARGSGNQPQHF
TRBV7-8	TRBJ2-7	CASRIQGAAGELYF
TRBV6-2/TRBV6-3	TRBJ2-7	CASSYSQGISYEQYF
TRBV7-3	TRBJ2-2	CASSLKGSGSAGELFF
TRBV15	TRBJ1-4	CATSRTGRDEKLFF
TRBV9	TRBJ2-2	CASSVWTGELFF
TRBV14	TRBJ2-7	CASSPRGGSGEQYF
TRBV4-3	TRBJ2-7	CASSQDPSGGVEQYF
TRBV5-6	TRBJ1-2	CASSFGRGRYTF
TRBV29-1	TRBJ1-1	CSVATGGRNTEAFF
TRBV20-1	TRBJ2-5	CSASFGWEYF
TRBV2	TRBJ1-1	CASNGQGATEAFF
TRBV2	TRBJ2-7	CASSLPREGGKQYF
TRBV9	TRBJ1-2	CASSAAGQGPRGYTF
TRBV19	TRBJ2-7	CASLAGDDYEQYF
TRBV6-2/TRBV6-3	TRBJ1-5	CASSYPGQGAQPQHF
TRBV10-3	TRBJ1-5	CASSEIQGYQPQHF
TRBV5-8	TRBJ1-1	CASSYRGREAFF
TRBV5-5	TRBJ1-6	CASSGTRSSYNSPLHF
TRBV15	TRBJ1-3	CATSRGGTSSGNTIYF
TRBV9	TRBJ1-3	CASSVEPRAAGSGNTIYF
TRBV7-2	TRBJ2-2	CAGQGNTGELFF
TRBV5-1	TRBJ2-7	CASSAPGLAATYEQYF
TRBV11-2	TRBJ1-2	CASSTPGQGNYGYTF
TRBV6-5	TRBJ1-5	CASTMTIGNQPQHF
TRBV5-6	TRBJ1-6	CASSLEQGANSPLHF
TRBV7-3	TRBJ2-3	CASSRGAGEADTQYF
TRBV7-8	TRBJ2-3	CASSFMSDTQYF
TRBV9	TRBJ2-2	CASSPRTSGKSGELFF
TRBV9	TRBJ1-5	CASSSWDNQPQHF